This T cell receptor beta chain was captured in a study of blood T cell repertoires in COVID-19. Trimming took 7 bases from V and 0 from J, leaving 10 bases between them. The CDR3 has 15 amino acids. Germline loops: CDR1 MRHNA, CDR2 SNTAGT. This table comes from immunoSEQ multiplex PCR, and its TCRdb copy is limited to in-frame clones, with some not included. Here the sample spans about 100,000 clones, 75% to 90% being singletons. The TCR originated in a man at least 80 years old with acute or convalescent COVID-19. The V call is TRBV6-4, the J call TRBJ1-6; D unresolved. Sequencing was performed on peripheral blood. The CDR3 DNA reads TGTGCCAGCAAGCCGGAGAGCTCCTATAATTCACCCCTCCACTTT. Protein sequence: CASKPESSYNSPLHF.